Given below is one T cell receptor (beta chain) in context. Its antigen target is currently unknown. No much larger clonotype is one base removed from it; base qualities were not supplied. The data were obtained in a study of OX40 agonist ivuxolimab in advanced cancers. A note on the overall study: Ivuxolimab was a fully human IgG2 agonistic monoclonal antibody targeting the costimulatory receptor OX40 (CD134). Intravenous ivuxolimab was administered to patients every 2 weeks at six dose levels: 0.01, 0.1, 0.3, 1.5, 3 and 10 mg/kg. Of the approximately 50 dose-escalation patients, hepatocellular carcinoma was present in approximately 20, melanoma in roughly 15, renal cell carcinoma in 9 and head and neck cancer in 9. In the dose-escalation cohort, approximately 82% of patients were male, and the mean age was approximately 60 years, with a range of 23 to 79. Prior anti-PD-1, anti-PD-L1 or anti-CTLA-4 therapy was permitted, and approximately 42% of dose-escalation patients had received checkpoint inhibitors. Partial responses were achieved by three dose-escalation patients, of whom one had hepatocellular carcinoma and two had cutaneous melanoma. Peripheral TCRbeta sequencing aimed to test whether ivuxolimab altered TCR sequence diversity and caused clonal T-cell expansion. The paper reports the monotherapy dose-escalation portion (N of about 47 patients) of the phase I ivuxolimab trial.

Genomic DNA was isolated from the sorted cells so that the TCRbeta CDR3 region could be sequenced. The immunoSEQ Assay was used to sequence the TCRbeta CDR3 regions. The table comes from immuneACCESS by way of TCRdb, which keeps in-frame sequences with V and J called. Part of the clones is missing from these tables; in studies checked, under half for an unresolved V gene and the rest for unknown reasons. This sample lists about 83,000 clones; around 85% were detected once. Of the sample, roughly 6.6% is held by the ten largest clones. Patients with a history of autoimmune disease or receiving systemic immunosuppression were excluded from the trial. Peripheral blood for TCR sequencing was collected from all dose cohorts at baseline, on cycle 4 day 1, and on cycle 7 day 1. The samples were taken from a phase I, first-in-human, multicenter, open-label dose-escalation trial of ivuxolimab. Adults with locally advanced or metastatic melanoma, renal cell, hepatocellular, or head and neck squamous cell carcinoma were enrolled in the trial. CD4+ and CD8+ T cells were sorted separately from peripheral blood before TCR sequencing.

What the authors observed across the whole study: In the 0.1-3.0 mg/kg groups, partial responders were among the patients with the lowest normalized peripheral clonal expansion, particularly in CD8+ T cells. After ivuxolimab, CD8+ T cells had more expanded clones than CD4+ T cells on average. At doses from 0.1 to 3.0 mg/kg, clonal expansion was seen in both CD4+ and CD8+ blood T cells between baseline and week 6. Low levels of normalized T-cell clonal expansion were also seen in some patients who did not respond. The antigen specificity of the peripheral T cells that underwent clonal expansion was not determined.

The sequencing used CD4+ or CD8+ T cells sorted from blood, collected in a trial of the OX40 agonist ivuxolimab. The clonotype originates from an adult with an advanced solid tumor such as melanoma, head and neck, liver or kidney cancer.

Here is the DNA: TGTGCCAGTAGTGTCGGGCCTCACACCCCTCTAGCGCAGTATTTT. Its translation is CASSVGPHTPLAQYF. The V and J segments used are TRBV19 and TRBJ2-3, with no D gene named confidently. The CDR3 contains 15 residues, cysteine and phenylalanine counted. The CDR3 DNA has 45 bases and is translated from base 1. The germline V gene (reference sequence) supplies CDR1 LNHDA and CDR2 SQIVND. V drops 5 bases and J drops 10 bases, leaving 22 bases in between.